The clone carrying this TCR beta chain has just a few counts. Its target is not known. The data were obtained in a study of shared clonotypes between healthy human individuals. The V gene's germline CDR1 is MDHEN and CDR2 SYDVKM. V gave up 8 bases and J gave up 0 bases, with 16 bases separating them. The CDR3 is 15 residues long. Some 30,000 T cell genomes (about 210 ng DNA) went into each sorted-subset replicate. The protocol was immunoSEQ multiplex PCR, while the TCRdb copy is restricted to in-frame clones and leaves out a portion. The data hold 640,000 or so clones, with about two thirds observed a single time. Study conclusions and caveats: Non-shared clonotypes were found to have lower generation probabilities than the clonotypes that were shared by all four of the sorted-subset donors.

The chain is built from TRBV28 and TRBJ1-1, with D tentatively TRBD1 (5 bases). This receptor was obtained from a woman under 40 in good health. The sequenced material came from memory CD4+ T cells sorted from blood. The subset is: CD45RA-negative fraction. The CDR3 bases are TGTGCCAGCGGCGGGGGAAACCGCATGAACACTGAAGCTTTCTTT. It encodes CASGGGNRMNTEAFF. The full variable domain, with the rest looked up from reference TRBV28 and TRBJ1-1, is DVKVTQSSRYLVKRTGEKVFLECVQDMDHENMFWYRQDPGLGLRLIYFSYDVKMKEKGDIPEGYSVSREKKERFSLILESASTNQTSMYLCASGGGNRMNTEAFFGQGTRLTVV.